The next 5 T cell receptor beta chains were all read from a single sample in a study of technical replicates of blood from several donors. Method: immunoSEQ multiplex PCR; TCRdb's copy keeps in-frame clones and lacks some. The repertoire holds about 82,000 clones, with approximately 96% as singletons. Sequenced: T cells isolated from PBMCs. The receptors shown here come from a human donor in good health.

The CDR3 region is CASSEALGTIYYNEQFF. The CDR3 region has the DNA TGTGCCAGCAGTGAAGCGCTGGGGACTATTTACTACAATGAGCAGTTCTTC. The rearrangement joins TRBV2 to TRBJ2-1, with 7 positions matching TRBD2. CDR3 length: 17 residues. With V trimmed by 0 bases and J by 3 bases, 8 bases remained unmatched. In germline, CDR1 is SNHLY, CDR2 FYNNEI.

J is TRBJ2-3 and V is TRBV4-2; 8 positions agree with TRBD2. The trim removed 4 bases at V and 2 bases at J, leaving 11 bases unmatched. Germline-derived CDR1 and CDR2 are LGHNA and YNFKEQ. The CDR3 extends over 17 amino acids. CDR3 coding DNA: TGTGCCAGCAGCCCCCTCGGGATAGCGGGACCCACAGATACGCAGTATTTT. Amino acids: CASSPLGIAGPTDTQYF.

This rearrangement joins TRBV19 to TRBJ1-3, with no clear D. This CDR3 contains 16 residues. The V gene's germline CDR1 is LNHDA and CDR2 SQIVND (reference sequence). With 7 bases removed from V and 0 bases from J, the gap between germline ends came to 16 bases. The CDR3 reads CASKRVAEYSGNTIYF. CDR3 coding DNA: TGTGCCAGTAAGCGGGTGGCCGAATACTCTGGAAACACCATATATTTT.

The table lists this clone with a count of one. The chain uses TRBV30 and TRBJ1-5; D ambiguous. V was clipped by 0 bases and J by 5 bases, with 11 bases between them. Germline V gene sequence: CDR1 GTSNPN, CDR2 SVGIG (reference sequence). The CDR3 is made up of 14 amino acids. The CDR3 loop reads CAWSVRDGDQPQHF. The CDR3, as DNA: TGTGCCTGGAGTGTACGAGACGGGGATCAGCCCCAGCATTTT.

The chain employs TRBV10-3 and TRBJ2-2; TRBD1 might be the D (5 bases). With 0 bases removed from V and 4 bases from J, the gap between germline ends came to 9 bases. In germline, CDR1 is ENHRY, CDR2 SYGVKD. CDR3 size: 15 residues. Written as DNA, the CDR3 is TGTGCCATCAGTGAGTCGATCACAGGCACCGGGGAGCTGTTTTTT. Translation gives CAISESITGTGELFF.